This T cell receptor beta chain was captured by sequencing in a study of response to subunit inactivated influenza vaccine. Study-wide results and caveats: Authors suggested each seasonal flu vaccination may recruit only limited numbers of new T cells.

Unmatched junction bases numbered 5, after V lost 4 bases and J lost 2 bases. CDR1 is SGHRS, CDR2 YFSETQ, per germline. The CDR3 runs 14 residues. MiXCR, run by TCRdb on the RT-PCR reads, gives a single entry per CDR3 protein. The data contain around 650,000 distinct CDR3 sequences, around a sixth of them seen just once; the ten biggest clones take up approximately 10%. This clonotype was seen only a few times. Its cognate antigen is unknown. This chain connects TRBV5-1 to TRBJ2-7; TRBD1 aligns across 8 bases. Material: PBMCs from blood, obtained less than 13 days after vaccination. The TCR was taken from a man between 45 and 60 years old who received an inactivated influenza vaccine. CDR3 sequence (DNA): TGCGCCAGCAGCATCGAGGACAGGGCCTACGAGCAGTACTTC. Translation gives CASSIEDRAYEQYF.